This TCR beta chain was captured in a study of T cell responses to AZD1222 COVID-19 vaccine. Germline trimming cut 1 base from V and 7 bases from J; bases unmatched to any gene: 6. Germline CDR1 and CDR2: SEHNR and FQNEAQ (reference sequence). The CDR3 has 14 residues. Assay: immunoSEQ multiplex PCR; the TCRdb copy retains only in-frame clones and omits some. The table has some 84,000 clones, approximately 88% seen once; the top ten hold approximately 10%. This specimen was peripheral blood, taken 28 days after the second AZD1222 dose. The receptor comes from an adult who received the AZD1222 COVID-19 vaccine. The chain recombines TRBV7-9 with TRBJ2-7; 8 bases align to TRBD1. The CDR3 protein is CASSLEDRVREQYF. DNA for the CDR3: TGTGCCAGCAGCTTAGAGGACAGGGTGAGAGAGCAGTACTTC.